This TCR beta chain was observed in a study of identical twins. A universal primer site arose from template switching, and cDNA bore unique molecular identifiers. TCRdb reprocessed the 5' RACE reads with MiXCR, giving one entry per CDR3 protein. The sample has hundreds of thousands of distinct CDR3 sequences; around 6% are singletons. This clonotype was observed at least ten times. Its antigen is undetermined. Overall study findings and caveats: Cross-sectional statistics underpinned the conclusions; the same donors were not followed.

This CDR3 contains 14 residues. Trimming took 6 bases from V and 7 from J, leaving 18 bases between them. Germline lookup yields CDR1 MNHNS and CDR2 SASEGT. Sequenced material: naive T cells sorted from blood. The rearrangement uses TRBV6-1 and TRBJ1-1, with a weak D call TRBD1 (5 bases). This clonotype was sampled from a man between 18 and 35 years old in good health. The CDR3 sequence: CASSPATGDREAFF. Here the CDR3 DNA reads TGTGCCAGCAGCCCAGCTACAGGTGACCGTGAAGCTTTCTTT.